These 25 T cell receptor beta chains were all obtained from the same sample, sequenced in a study of CD4 T cells in relation to SARS-CoV-2 and coronaviruses. Sequencing used immunoSEQ multiplex PCR; TCRdb keeps in-frame clones, though not all of them. The sample includes around 54,000 clones, about 91% of them seen just once. The sample taken for sequencing was naive CD4+ T cells from PBMCs. Subset meaning: naive CD4+ T cells isolated by negative enrichment. All receptors come from an adult with COVID-19.

The rearrangement uses TRBV4-1 and TRBJ1-5; 8 bases are a match to TRBD1. After removal of 3 bases from V and 5 bases from J, the junction contained 9 bases not matched to a gene. Looked up from germline, CDR1 is MGHRA and CDR2 is YSYEKL. The CDR3 runs 16 residues. This CDR3 reads CASSHHTGQGHQPQHF. Here the CDR3 DNA reads TGCGCCAGCAGCCATCATACAGGACAGGGACATCAGCCCCAGCATTTT.

This chain connects TRBV5-1 to TRBJ2-3; TRBD2 matches 10 bases. J was trimmed by 3 bases and V by 5 bases; bases with no gene match: 6. This CDR3 comprises 15 residues. Germline lookup yields CDR1 SGHRS and CDR2 YFSETQ. The CDR3 loop is CASRRTSGRTDTQYF. In DNA, the CDR3 is TGCGCCAGCAGGAGGACTAGCGGAAGGACAGATACGCAGTATTTT.

Only one count was recorded for this clone. The chain links TRBV6-5 to TRBJ2-7, with D maybe TRBD1 (5 bases). Germline V gene sequence: CDR1 MNHEY, CDR2 SVGAGI. Trimming cost V 6 bases and J 7 bases, with 10 bases left between them. The CDR3 contains 11 residues. CDR3 loop: CASSRAGEQYF. The CDR3 coding sequence is TGTGCCAGCAGCCGCGCAGGGGAGCAGTACTTC.

This chain uses TRBV29-1 with TRBJ2-7; TRBD2 agrees at 14 bases. The CDR3 consists of 15 residues. V lost 6 bases to trimming and J lost 4 bases; unmatched junction nucleotides: 8. Germline V gives CDR1 SQVTM, CDR2 ANQGSEA. The CDR3 DNA reads TGCAGCGTGGGGGGACTAGCGGGAGCGTATTACGAGCAGTACTTC. Protein sequence: CSVGGLAGAYYEQYF.

Turning to this clone: The sample contains more than one DNA sequence encoding this CDR3. The rearrangement links TRBV5-4 to TRBJ2-3; no clear D gene. This CDR3 has 15 amino acids. V was trimmed by 0 bases and J by 1 base, leaving 9 bases between them. Germline V lookup: CDR1 SGHNT, CDR2 YYREEE (reference sequence). CDR3 DNA: TGTGCCAGCAGCTTGGGTACACCTGGCACAGATACGCAGTATTTT. This encodes CASSLGTPGTDTQYF.

Here the CDR3 reads CASSDGTEVSYEQYF. The CDR3, as DNA: TGTGCCAGCAGCGACGGGACAGAGGTCTCCTACGAGCAGTACTTC. This rearrangement joins TRBV6-4 to TRBJ2-7; 7 bases fit TRBD1. Germline-derived CDR1 and CDR2 are MRHNA and SNTAGT. This CDR3 contains 15 residues. V lost 6 bases to trimming and J lost 0 bases; unmatched junction nucleotides: 8.

The genes are TRBV30 and TRBJ2-4; 7 bases map to TRBD2. The germline gives CDR1 GTSNPN, CDR2 SVGIG (reference sequence). CDR3 length equals 13 residues. V gave up 0 bases and J gave up 8 bases; unmatched junction bases: 4. The CDR3 DNA reads TGTGCCTGGAGTGTAAGCGGGACTGACATTCAGTACTTC. Amino acid sequence: CAWSVSGTDIQYF.

This chain uses TRBV18 with TRBJ1-4, with a weak D call TRBD1 (5 bases). Germline CDR1 and CDR2: KGHSH and LQKENI. This CDR3 has 13 residues. Trimming removed 5 bases at V and 4 bases at J, with 8 bases between. CDR3 sequence (DNA): TGTGCCAGCTCAACGGGGGTTAATGAAAAACTGTTTTTT. Amino acids: CASSTGVNEKLFF.

The genes are TRBV19 and TRBJ1-1; the D is unclear. Germline lookup yields CDR1 LNHDA and CDR2 SQIVND (reference sequence). Trimming left V 8 bases short and J 8 bases short, with 12 bases between. This CDR3 has 11 residues. CDR3: CASAGWTEAFF. The CDR3 nucleotides read TGTGCCAGTGCCGGTTGGACCGAAGCTTTCTTT.

The chain combines TRBV5-8 with TRBJ2-2; tentatively, D is TRBD1 (6 bases). Germline V gene lookup returns CDR1 SGHTS and CDR2 YDEGEE. The V end was cut by 0 bases, the J end by 2 bases, with 14 bases between. This CDR3 spans 17 amino acids. DNA for the CDR3: TGTGCCAGCAGCTTGGGTCTCTGGGACACCAACACCGGGGAGCTGTTTTTT. Translated: CASSLGLWDTNTGELFF.

This rearrangement joins TRBV7-2 to TRBJ1-2, with 7 positions matching TRBD1. Germline loops: CDR1 SGHTA, CDR2 FQGNSA. Trimming cost V 0 bases and J 7 bases; bases outside gene matches: 14. The CDR3 is 17 amino acids. Here the CDR3 reads CASSLAPDRRAYRGYTF. CDR3 DNA: TGTGCCAGCAGCTTAGCCCCGGACAGGAGAGCCTATCGTGGCTACACCTTC.

This clone was counted once. The rearrangement uses TRBV28 and TRBJ2-7, with 8 nucleotides matching TRBD1. The V gene's germline CDR1 is MDHEN and CDR2 SYDVKM. This CDR3 has 13 amino acids. V trimming: 7 bases; J trimming: 7 bases; junction bases outside the gene matches: 9. CDR3 sequence (DNA): TGTGCCAGCACTTCGGACAGGGCGAGGGAGCAGTACTTC. This sequence encodes CASTSDRAREQYF.

The V gene is TRBV28, the J gene TRBJ2-7; D is uncertain. The germline CDR1 and CDR2 sequences are MDHEN and SYDVKM. CDR3 length: 15 amino acids. Trimming removed 3 bases from V and 0 bases from J, with 12 bases in between. The CDR3 reads CASSLVKQYSYEQYF. The CDR3 DNA reads TGTGCCAGCAGTTTGGTCAAGCAATACTCCTACGAGCAGTACTTC.

In this sample, this clone turned up a few times. V usage is TRBV7-9 and J usage is TRBJ1-5; 9 bases are shared with TRBD1. The CDR3 is 15 amino acids. Germline V gene data show CDR1 as SEHNR and CDR2 as FQNEAQ (reference sequence). The trim removed 4 bases at V and 0 bases at J, leaving 1 base unmatched. Here the CDR3 reads CASSSGQGSNQPQHF. The CDR3 DNA reads as TGTGCCAGCAGCTCGGGACAGGGTAGCAATCAGCCCCAGCATTTT. The entire variable domain, with the rest obtained from reference TRBV7-9 and TRBJ1-5, is as follows: DTGVSQNPRHKITKRGQNVTFRCDPISEHNRLYWYRQTLGQGPEFLTYFQNEAQLEKSRLLSDRFSAERPKGSFSTLEIQRTEQGDSAMYLCASSSGQGSNQPQHFGDGTRLSIL.

Here the CDR3 DNA reads TGTGCCATCAGTCAAGGACCACCTTCCTACGAGCAGTACTTC. Its protein product is CAISQGPPSYEQYF. The chain couples TRBV10-3 to TRBJ2-7, with D uncertain. The CDR3 has 14 residues. V was clipped by 5 bases and J by 1 base, with 12 bases between them. In germline, CDR1 is ENHRY, CDR2 SYGVKD.

In this sample, this clone turned up a few times. The chain couples TRBV2 to TRBJ2-7; D gene uncertain. Trimming took 2 bases from V and 2 from J, leaving 13 bases between them. There are 15 residues in the CDR3. The germline V gene has CDR1 SNHLY and CDR2 FYNNEI. DNA for the CDR3: TGTGCCAGCAGTGAAATCCAGGCCCCTGCCTACGAGCAGTACTTC. This gives the protein CASSEIQAPAYEQYF.

The V and J genes are TRBV4-2 and TRBJ2-7; D is possibly TRBD2 (6 bases). CDR3 length equals 15 residues. With 4 bases removed from V and 6 bases from J, the gap between germline ends came to 19 bases. Germline V CDR1 and CDR2: LGHNA, YNFKEQ. The CDR3 DNA reads as TGTGCCAGCAGCCTTCGACTAGTTTCGGATGGCGAGCAGTACTTC. As protein: CASSLRLVSDGEQYF.

This clone was seen a handful of times. The chain combines TRBV7-8 with TRBJ2-5, with D maybe TRBD1 (5 bases). CDR3 size: 13 residues. Between the trimmed V and J ends, which lost 4 bases and 4 bases, there was a span of 10 bases. Germline assignment: CDR1 SGHVS and CDR2 FQNEAQ. The CDR3 DNA reads as TGTGCCAGCAGCTCCAGGGTCCCAGAGACCCAGTACTTC. It yields the protein CASSSRVPETQYF.

The CDR3: CSVEDSGQGSEAFF. The CDR3 DNA reads as TGCAGCGTTGAAGATTCCGGACAGGGATCTGAAGCTTTCTTT. The rearrangement links TRBV29-1 to TRBJ1-1; TRBD1 matches 8 bases. V was clipped by 0 bases and J by 6 bases; unmatched bases: 6. The V gene's germline CDR1 is SQVTM and CDR2 ANQGSEA. The CDR3 consists of 14 residues.

The V gene is TRBV4-1, the J gene TRBJ2-5; possible D gene TRBD2, 5 bases. The germline V gene encodes CDR1 MGHRA and CDR2 YSYEKL. The length of the CDR3 is 15 residues. V dropped 1 base and J dropped 4 bases, with 13 bases sitting between them. The CDR3 loop is CASSQVGLATETQYF. CDR3 bases: TGCGCCAGCAGCCAAGTTGGCCTAGCAACAGAGACCCAGTACTTC.

This chain uses TRBV10-3 with TRBJ2-7, with 8 positions matching TRBD1. Germline assignment: CDR1 ENHRY and CDR2 SYGVKD. The CDR3 sequence is 15 residues long. The trim removed 4 bases at V and 5 bases at J, leaving 10 bases unmatched. The CDR3 loop reads CAISVTGTGSHEQYF. In nucleotides, the CDR3 is TGTGCCATCAGTGTAACCGGGACAGGTTCCCACGAGCAGTACTTC.

This rearrangement joins TRBV6-5 to TRBJ2-2; D gene uncertain. V was clipped by 6 bases and J by 6 bases, with 8 bases between them. Germline lookup yields CDR1 MNHEY and CDR2 SVGAGI. The CDR3 extends over 12 amino acids. CDR3 region: CASRPWAGELFF. The CDR3, as DNA: TGTGCCAGCAGACCGTGGGCCGGGGAGCTGTTTTTT.

Regarding this clone: The junction shows a germline mismatch at one end, possibly a read error. The chain is built from TRBV19 and TRBJ1-5, with no clear D. CDR1 is LNHDA and CDR2 is SQIVND in the germline V gene (reference sequence). This CDR3 has 16 residues. In DNA form, the CDR3 reads TGTGCCAGTAGTTTAGAACGGGTTTTTGGCAATCAGCCCCAGCATTTT. Translated: CASSLERVFGNQPQHF.

This chain uses TRBV30 with TRBJ1-4, with D possibly TRBD1 on 5 matching bases. Trimming left V 3 bases short and J 3 bases short, with 11 bases between. Germline CDR1 GTSNPN, CDR2 SVGIG (reference sequence). CDR3 length: 14 residues. The DNA for the CDR3 is TGTGCCTGGAGGGCGGGGGGTGCTAATGAAAAACTGTTTTTT. Its protein is CAWRAGGANEKLFF.

The chain carries TRBV2 and TRBJ2-7; 7 nucleotides align to TRBD1. From germline, CDR1 is SNHLY and CDR2 FYNNEI. CDR3 size: 15 residues. V lost 8 bases to trimming and J lost 7 bases; unmatched junction nucleotides: 17. CDR3 coding DNA: TGTGCCAGCGTAGAGCGGACAGGTATGGCGGAAGAGCAGTACTTC. This encodes CASVERTGMAEEQYF.